The 8 T cell receptor beta chains reported below all come from one sample, sequenced in a study of CD8 T cells in Susac syndrome. Reverse transcription of 0.5 to 1 ug RNA was performed with random hexamers. TCRdb passed the immunoSEQ multiplex PCR reads through MiXCR, listing each CDR3 protein once. The sample records about 100,000 distinct CDR3 sequences, roughly 93% being singletons. Sequenced material: CD8+ T cells from PBMCs. All receptors derive from a human donor in good health.

This chain uses TRBV7-9 with TRBJ2-5, with TRBD2 matching 8 bases. The V and J ends lost 1 base and 2 bases, in that order; junction bases with no gene match: 6. The CDR3 covers 16 residues. Germline V gene lookup returns CDR1 SEHNR and CDR2 FQNEAQ (reference sequence). The CDR3 DNA reads TGTGCCAGCAGCTTAGTTGCGGGGGGCGCACAAGAGACCCAGTACTTC. Protein sequence: CASSLVAGGAQETQYF.

The V gene is TRBV19, the J gene TRBJ2-2; 12 bases agree with TRBD1. V was clipped by 10 bases and J by 7 bases; unmatched bases: 7. This CDR3 comprises 14 residues. The germline gives CDR1 LNHDA, CDR2 SQIVND (reference sequence). The CDR3 sequence is CATRDRGLVGELFF. The CDR3, as DNA: TGTGCCACCCGGGACAGGGGGCTGGTCGGGGAGCTGTTTTTT.

J is TRBJ2-3 and V is TRBV12-3 or TRBV12-4; D not certain. V was cut by 5 bases and J by 4 bases, with 7 bases left in between. The CDR3 contains 12 residues. DNA for the CDR3: TGTGCCAGCAGTCCGGGCCCAGATACGCAGTATTTT. Encoded protein: CASSPGPDTQYF.

The chain is built from TRBV11-2 and TRBJ2-7, with D possibly being TRBD2 (5 bases). CDR3 size: 14 residues. Germline V lookup: CDR1 SGHAT, CDR2 FQNNGV. V was pared by 1 base and J by 4 bases, with 11 bases between. The CDR3 bases are TGTGCCAGCAGCTTAGGCCCGGAGGAGTACGAGCAGTACTTC. Translated: CASSLGPEEYEQYF.

The table lists this clonotype with a count of one. The chain recombines TRBV20-1 with TRBJ2-7; D is possibly TRBD2 (6 bases). The CDR3 sequence is 15 residues long. The ends were cut back, 0 bases at V and 0 bases at J, with 12 bases in the middle. Germline CDR1 and CDR2: DFQATT and SNEGSKA (reference sequence). CDR3 region: CSARDLSGFSYEQYF. The CDR3 coding sequence is TGCAGTGCTAGAGATCTTAGCGGATTCTCCTACGAGCAGTACTTC.

The chain combines TRBV2 with TRBJ1-3; D is undetermined. This CDR3 has 13 residues. V lost 4 bases and J 4 bases, leaving 8 bases between the germline ends. Germline CDR1 and CDR2: SNHLY and FYNNEI. In nucleotides, the CDR3 is TGTGCCAGCAGTGCGGGCAGGGGAAACACCATATATTTT. This codes for CASSAGRGNTIYF.

CDR3 residues: CASSPTDINEQYF. CDR3 sequence (DNA): TGTGCCAGCAGCCCTACAGATATTAACGAGCAGTACTTC. The chain employs TRBV7-6 and TRBJ2-7; no definite D call. Germline V gives CDR1 SGHVS, CDR2 FNYEAQ. V was trimmed by 5 bases and J by 5 bases, leaving 13 bases between them. This CDR3 region has 13 residues.

The rearrangement links TRBV3-1 to TRBJ2-7; no clear D. This CDR3 spans 10 amino acids. Trimming removed 1 base from V and 8 bases from J, with 3 bases in between. The germline CDR1 and CDR2 sequences are LGHDT and YNNKEL (reference sequence). CDR3 nucleotides: TGTGCCAGCAGCCAAGGAAAGCAGTACTTC. Translated, it gives CASSQGKQYF.